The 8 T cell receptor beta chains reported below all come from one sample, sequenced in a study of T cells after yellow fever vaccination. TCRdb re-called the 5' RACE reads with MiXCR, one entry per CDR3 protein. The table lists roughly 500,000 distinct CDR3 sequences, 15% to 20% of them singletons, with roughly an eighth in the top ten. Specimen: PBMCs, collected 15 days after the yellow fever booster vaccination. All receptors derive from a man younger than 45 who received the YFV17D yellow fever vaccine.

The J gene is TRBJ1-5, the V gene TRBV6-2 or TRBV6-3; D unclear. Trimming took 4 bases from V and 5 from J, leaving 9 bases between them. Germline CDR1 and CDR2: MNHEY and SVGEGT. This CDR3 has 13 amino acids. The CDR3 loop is CASSFERDQPQHF. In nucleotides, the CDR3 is TGTGCCAGCAGTTTTGAAAGGGATCAGCCCCAGCATTTT.

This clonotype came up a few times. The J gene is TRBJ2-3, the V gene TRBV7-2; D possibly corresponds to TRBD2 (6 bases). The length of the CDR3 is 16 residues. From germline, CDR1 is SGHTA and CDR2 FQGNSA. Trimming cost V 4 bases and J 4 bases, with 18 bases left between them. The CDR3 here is CASSSHRGSVADTQYF. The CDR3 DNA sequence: TGTGCCAGCAGCTCCCACCGGGGGAGTGTCGCAGATACGCAGTATTTT.

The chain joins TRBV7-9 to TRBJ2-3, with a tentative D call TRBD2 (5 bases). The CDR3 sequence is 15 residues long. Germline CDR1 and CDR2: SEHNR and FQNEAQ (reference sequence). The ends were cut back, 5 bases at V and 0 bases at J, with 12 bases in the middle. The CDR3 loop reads CASSGLRLSTDTQYF. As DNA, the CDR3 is TGTGCCAGCAGCGGACTCCGCCTTAGCACAGATACGCAGTATTTT.

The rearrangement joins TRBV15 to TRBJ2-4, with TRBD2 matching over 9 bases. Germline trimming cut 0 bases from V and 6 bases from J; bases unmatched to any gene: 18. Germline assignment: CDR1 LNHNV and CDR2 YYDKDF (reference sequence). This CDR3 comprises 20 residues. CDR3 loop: CATSRDLVAGVVSKGNIQYF. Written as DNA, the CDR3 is TGTGCCACCAGCAGAGATCTCGTAGCGGGAGTTGTAAGTAAAGGAAACATTCAGTACTTC.

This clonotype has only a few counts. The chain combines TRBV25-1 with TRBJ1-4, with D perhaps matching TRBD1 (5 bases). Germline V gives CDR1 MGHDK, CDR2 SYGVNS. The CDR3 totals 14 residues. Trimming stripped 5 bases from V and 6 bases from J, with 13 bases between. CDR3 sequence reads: CASSSGRAYEKLFF. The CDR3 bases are TGTGCCAGCAGTTCAGGGAGGGCATATGAAAAACTGTTTTTT.

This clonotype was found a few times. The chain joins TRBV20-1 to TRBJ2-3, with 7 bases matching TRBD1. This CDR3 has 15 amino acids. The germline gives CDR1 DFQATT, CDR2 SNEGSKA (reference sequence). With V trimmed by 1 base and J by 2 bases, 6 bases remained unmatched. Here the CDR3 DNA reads TGCAGTGCTAGAGGAGACAGGGTGTCCACAGATACGCAGTATTTT. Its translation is CSARGDRVSTDTQYF.

CDR3 region: CASSLGGERAQYF. In nucleotides, the CDR3 is TGTGCCAGCAGCTTAGGGGGGGAGAGGGCGCAGTATTTT. The gene calls are TRBV7-2 and TRBJ2-3, with D maybe TRBD2 (6 bases). Germline V CDR1 and CDR2: SGHTA, FQGNSA. Trimming cost V 1 base and J 10 bases, with 12 bases left between them. The CDR3 consists of 13 residues.

CDR3 protein: CASSQVLLLEAFF. CDR3 in DNA: TGTGCCAGCAGCCAAGTTCTTCTCCTTGAAGCTTTCTTT. This chain joins TRBV14 and TRBJ1-1; D ambiguous. The CDR3 extends over 13 amino acids. V was trimmed by 1 base and J by 7 bases, leaving 10 bases between them. Germline-derived CDR1 and CDR2 are SGHDN and FVKESK.